Below, 9 T cell receptor beta chains from the same sample are listed, as sequenced in a study of identical twins. One entry per CDR3 protein results from TCRdb running MiXCR on the 5' RACE reads. The sample carries some 1,700,000 distinct CDR3 sequences, about 32% recorded once. The specimen sequenced was cord blood. These TCRs come from a newborn girl in good health.

This clonotype came up a few times. The rearrangement uses TRBV20-1 and TRBJ1-6; 11 bases map to TRBD1. The CDR3 extends over 15 amino acids. With V trimmed by 6 bases and J by 7 bases, 8 bases remained unmatched. Germline CDR1 reads DFQATT; CDR2 reads SNEGSKA (reference sequence). DNA of the CDR3: TGCAGTGCAGAAACCGGGACAGGGGGAAATTCACCCCTCCACTTT. It yields the protein CSAETGTGGNSPLHF.

The V and J genes are TRBV30 and TRBJ1-1, with D uncertain. Trimming pared 4 bases from V and 1 base from J, leaving 7 bases between. Germline values: CDR1 GTSNPN, CDR2 SVGIG (reference sequence). There are 12 residues in the CDR3. CDR3 DNA: TGTGCCTGGATCCGGCAGAACACTGAAGCTTTCTTT. It translates to CAWIRQNTEAFF.

Ten or more counts support this clonotype. V is TRBV10-3 and J is TRBJ2-7; D gene unclear. The V end was cut by 5 bases, the J end by 4 bases, with 6 bases between. In germline, CDR1 is ENHRY, CDR2 SYGVKD. The CDR3 covers 11 residues. The CDR3 sequence is CAISQKYEQYF. The CDR3 nucleotides read TGTGCCATCAGTCAGAAATACGAGCAGTACTTC.

The chain carries TRBV11-2 and TRBJ1-2; the match to TRBD1 covers 8 bases. The junction had 6 bases not matched to a gene; V was cut back by 2 bases and J by 7 bases. This CDR3 has 14 amino acids. The V gene's germline CDR1 is SGHAT and CDR2 FQNNGV. The CDR3 coding sequence is TGTGCCAGCAGCTTACAGGGGGCAAAAATTGGCTACACCTTC. This encodes CASSLQGAKIGYTF. Complete variable domain (other parts from reference TRBV11-2 and TRBJ1-2): EAGVAQSPRYKIIEKRQSVAFWCNPISGHATLYWYQQILGQGPKLLIQFQNNGVVDDSQLPKDRFSAERLKGVDSTLKIQPAKLEDSAVYLCASSLQGAKIGYTFGSGTRLTVV.

The sample holds a few counts of this clonotype. This chain uses TRBV6-1 with TRBJ2-4; D is perhaps TRBD2 (5 bases). The CDR3 is made up of 15 amino acids. Trimming shortened V by 3 bases and J by 7 bases, and 16 bases separated the two germline ends. Germline CDR1 is MNHNS and CDR2 is SASEGT. CDR3 DNA: TGTGCCAGCAGTGAGTCCTATGACCGCGGGAACATTCAGTACTTC. Protein: CASSESYDRGNIQYF.

This clonotype was found a few times. The chain combines TRBV6-1 with TRBJ1-5, with D tentatively TRBD1 (6 bases). Deletions cut 2 bases from V and 0 bases from J, with 11 bases between. The CDR3 totals 16 residues. In germline, CDR1 is MNHNS, CDR2 SASEGT. The DNA of the CDR3 is TGTGCCAGCAGTGAACTCTACAGGGCTAGCAATCAGCCCCAGCATTTT. It yields the protein CASSELYRASNQPQHF.

The sample holds a few counts of this clonotype. The chain links TRBV5-4 to TRBJ2-4, with D possibly matching TRBD2 (5 bases). This CDR3 contains 13 residues. CDR1 SGHNT and CDR2 YYREEE come from the germline V gene (reference sequence). The V end was cut by 4 bases, the J end by 9 bases, with 14 bases between. The chain's CDR3 is CASSQDTRSIQYF. In nucleotides, the CDR3 is TGTGCCAGCAGCCAAGACACTAGAAGCATTCAGTACTTC.

The CDR3 loop reads CASSFQQVLNQPQHF. The CDR3 DNA reads as TGTGCCAGCAGTTTCCAGCAGGTGCTCAATCAGCCCCAGCATTTT. The V gene is TRBV12-3 or TRBV12-4, the J gene TRBJ1-5; no clear D. Trimming removed 3 bases at V and 3 bases at J, with 12 bases between. CDR3 length equals 15 residues.

This chain joins TRBV24-1 and TRBJ2-5; D unresolved. There are 17 residues in the CDR3. V lost 0 bases, J lost 3 bases, and 16 bases lay in between. CDR1 is KGHDR, CDR2 SFDVKD, per germline. The CDR3 here is CATSDLGQASDEETQYF. CDR3 DNA: TGTGCCACCAGTGATTTGGGGCAGGCCTCAGACGAAGAGACCCAGTACTTC.